Listed here are 22 T cell receptor beta chains from one sample, sequenced in a study of identical twins listed by TCRdb under 2016. The library was obtained by 5' RACE. TCRdb lists the instrument as Illumina HiSeq 2000. TCRdb redid the processing of the public reads, applying fastp at Q25 and MiXCR, and retained in-frame beta chains. Entries are consolidated by CDR3 protein sequence, retaining the most common genes and DNA. The sample has some 200,000 distinct CDR3 sequences on record, around 6.9% of them singletons. The ten biggest clones cover less than 2% of the sample. These data also formed part of another study, on yellow fever vaccine responses in identical twins.

Sequenced input: memory (CD45RO+) T cells sorted from blood. This specimen's cell subset or site label, per the study, means: CD45RO+ enriched T cells. The origin of the receptors is a woman aged 18 to 35 in good health.

This clonotype was seen at least ten times. The chain recombines TRBV6-1 with TRBJ2-7, with 8 bases matching TRBD1. The germline CDR1 and CDR2 sequences are MNHNS and SASEGT. The ends lost 6 bases at V and 2 bases at J; junction bases unmatched: 9. This CDR3 region has 15 residues. CDR3 protein: CASSPAWDRTYEQYF. DNA for the CDR3: TGTGCCAGCAGCCCAGCGTGGGACAGGACCTACGAGCAGTACTTC.

The rearrangement joins TRBV4-3 to TRBJ2-5; TRBD2 aligns across 8 bases. The germline gives CDR1 LGHNA, CDR2 YSLEER. Losses at the gene ends were 0 bases for V and 6 bases for J; bases not matched to a gene: 6. The CDR3 sequence is 15 residues long. For the CDR3, the DNA is TGCGCCAGCAGCCAAGATTTCCAGCGGGAGAAGACCCAGTACTTC. Amino acid sequence: CASSQDFQREKTQYF.

This clonotype was observed a few times. The chain joins TRBV28 to TRBJ2-3, with 8 bases aligning to TRBD2. V lost 2 bases, J lost 6 bases, and 7 bases stayed unmatched. CDR1 is MDHEN, CDR2 SYDVKM, per germline. The CDR3 runs 15 residues. In DNA form, the CDR3 reads TGTGCCAGCAGTTTAGGGACTAGGGCTGGCGATACGCAGTATTTT. It is translated as CASSLGTRAGDTQYF.

This clonotype was picked up a small number of times. This rearrangement joins TRBV11-2 to TRBJ2-7; 11 nucleotides match TRBD2. The trim removed 2 bases at V and 0 bases at J, leaving 15 bases unmatched. The CDR3 is 20 amino acids. Germline values: CDR1 SGHAT, CDR2 FQNNGV. The CDR3 loop reads CASSLRVKSSGRSSSYEQYF. DNA of the CDR3: TGTGCCAGCAGCTTACGAGTGAAGTCTAGCGGGAGGTCAAGCTCCTACGAGCAGTACTTC.

For this clonotype: A read error may account for a junction end that differs from germline. The chain uses TRBV11-2 and TRBJ2-6, with D perhaps TRBD2 (5 bases). The CDR3 contains 19 residues. CDR1 and CDR2 from the germline V gene are SGHAT and FQNNGV. CDR3 in amino acids: CASNLGGRHNTRRANVLTF. CDR3 coding DNA: TGTGCCAGCAACTTAGGAGGAAGGCACAACACGAGGAGGGCCAACGTCCTGACTTTC.

The sample holds many counts of this clonotype. This chain connects TRBV29-1 to TRBJ1-3; D is uncertain. Trimming pared 1 base from V and 0 bases from J, leaving 4 bases between. The V gene's germline CDR1 is SQVTM and CDR2 ANQGSEA. This CDR3 region has 13 residues. The chain's CDR3 is CSVEGISGNTIYF. CDR3 sequence (DNA): TGCAGCGTTGAAGGGATCTCTGGAAACACCATATATTTT.

Many counts were recorded for this clonotype. This rearrangement joins TRBV9 to TRBJ1-6; no firm D call. There are 13 residues in the CDR3. CDR1 is SGDLS, CDR2 YYNGEE, per germline. Trimming left V 0 bases short and J 9 bases short, with 7 bases between. CDR3 amino acids: CASSVGGSSPLHF. The CDR3 DNA reads TGTGCCAGCAGCGTAGGGGGTAGTTCACCCCTCCACTTT.

This clonotype was seen repeatedly, ten times or more. The genes are TRBV6-1 and TRBJ2-7; the D gene is possibly TRBD2 (5 bases). The germline CDR1 and CDR2 sequences are MNHNS and SASEGT. V shed 6 bases and J shed 5 bases, with 14 bases lying between them. The CDR3 sequence is 13 residues long. CDR3 residues: CASRKSGGNEQYF. In DNA form, the CDR3 reads TGTGCCAGCAGGAAGTCTGGAGGCAACGAGCAGTACTTC.

This sequence joins TRBV11-2 and TRBJ2-7; D is perhaps TRBD1 or TRBD2 (5 bases each). Trimming pared 3 bases from V and 0 bases from J, leaving 9 bases between. This CDR3 comprises 14 residues. Germline lookup yields CDR1 SGHAT and CDR2 FQNNGV. The CDR3 sequence: CASSFWGSSYEQYF. The CDR3 DNA sequence: TGTGCCAGCAGCTTTTGGGGGAGCTCCTACGAGCAGTACTTC.

This clonotype was seen a handful of times. V is TRBV6-2 or TRBV6-3 and J is TRBJ2-1; TRBD1 aligns across 7 bases. Germline lookup yields CDR1 MNHEY and CDR2 SVGEGT. The CDR3 totals 16 residues. V lost 5 bases and J lost 2; bases outside the gene matches: 9. The CDR3: CASSQAGTVTYNEQFF. The CDR3 coding sequence is TGTGCCAGCAGTCAAGCCGGGACAGTTACCTACAATGAGCAGTTCTTC.

This clonotype was picked up a small number of times. This chain connects TRBV15 to TRBJ2-1; 9 positions agree with TRBD1. Germline V gene sequence: CDR1 LNHNV, CDR2 YYDKDF (reference sequence). The trim removed 1 base at V and 6 bases at J, leaving 4 bases unmatched. The CDR3 runs to 15 residues. This CDR3 is CATSRAGTGSNEQFF. CDR3 nucleotide sequence: TGTGCCACCAGCAGAGCCGGGACAGGGTCCAATGAGCAGTTCTTC. Combining the CDR3 with reference TRBV15 and TRBJ2-1 gives the whole variable domain DAMVIQNPRYQVTQFGKPVTLSCSQTLNHNVMYWYQQKSSQAPKLLFHYYDKDFNNEADTPDNFQSRRPNTSFCFLDIRSPGLGDTAMYLCATSRAGTGSNEQFFGPGTRLTVL.

The V and J genes are TRBV18 and TRBJ1-1; D unclear. V was trimmed by 2 bases and J by 6 bases, leaving 16 bases between them. This CDR3 spans 15 amino acids. Germline assignment: CDR1 KGHSH and CDR2 LQKENI. CDR3 residues: CASSPVRTEFSEAFF. The CDR3 DNA reads as TGTGCCAGCTCACCAGTAAGGACGGAATTTTCTGAAGCTTTCTTT.

The chain has TRBV7-9 and TRBJ1-5, with a tentative D call TRBD1 (5 bases). There are 14 residues in the CDR3. V was cut by 2 bases and J by 7 bases, with 12 bases left in between. Germline V CDR1 and CDR2: SEHNR, FQNEAQ (reference sequence). CDR3 DNA: TGTGCCAGCAGCTTAAGTCAGGGAGGCCAGCCCCAGCATTTT. Translated: CASSLSQGGQPQHF.

This clonotype appeared many times. V is TRBV28 and J is TRBJ2-2; 10 bases are shared with TRBD2. Germline assignment: CDR1 MDHEN and CDR2 SYDVKM. The ends lost 0 bases at V and 3 bases at J; junction bases unmatched: 7. CDR3 size: 18 residues. CDR3 nucleotide sequence: TGTGCCAGCAGTTTATGGCCCCTAGCGGGAGATTACACCGGGGAGCTGTTTTTT. Amino acid sequence: CASSLWPLAGDYTGELFF. Using reference TRBV28 and TRBJ2-2 for the parts outside the CDR3, the full variable domain is DVKVTQSSRYLVKRTGEKVFLECVQDMDHENMFWYRQDPGLGLRLIYFSYDVKMKEKGDIPEGYSVSREKKERFSLILESASTNQTSMYLCASSLWPLAGDYTGELFFGEGSRLTVL.

This clonotype has a count of ten or more. The rearrangement links TRBV7-9 to TRBJ2-4; D is unclear. The CDR3 contains 13 residues. The germline gives CDR1 SEHNR, CDR2 FQNEAQ (reference sequence). The V end was cut by 6 bases, the J end by 3 bases, with 9 bases between. CDR3 region: CASRNLVKNIQYF. The CDR3 bases are TGTGCCAGCAGGAACCTCGTCAAAAACATTCAGTACTTC.

This chain joins TRBV6-4 and TRBJ2-5; D not resolved. The CDR3 extends over 13 amino acids. V was trimmed by 7 bases and J by 2 bases, leaving 11 bases between them. Per the germline V gene, CDR1 is MRHNA and CDR2 is SNTAGT. CDR3 coding DNA: TGTGCCAGCATTGTGGCGGTACAAGAGACCCAGTACTTC. This gives the protein CASIVAVQETQYF.

This clonotype was observed many times. V gene TRBV29-1 combines with J gene TRBJ2-7; 10 nucleotides match TRBD1. From germline, CDR1 is SQVTM and CDR2 ANQGSEA. The CDR3 covers 12 residues. The trim removed 6 bases at V and 9 bases at J, leaving 8 bases unmatched. Written as DNA, the CDR3 is TGCAGCGTCGAGGGACAGGGGAGCGGGCAGTACTTC. It translates to CSVEGQGSGQYF.

The sample holds many counts of this clonotype. The rearrangement uses TRBV9 and TRBJ2-3; D uncertain. The V and J ends lost 4 bases and 2 bases respectively, with 8 bases between them. The CDR3 is 13 amino acids. Germline V lookup: CDR1 SGDLS, CDR2 YYNGEE. The CDR3 here is CASSQWATDTQYF. Here the CDR3 DNA reads TGTGCCAGCAGCCAGTGGGCCACAGATACGCAGTATTTT.

This clonotype has a count of ten or more. The rearrangement uses TRBV20-1 and TRBJ2-5; no reliable D call. The CDR3 consists of 12 residues. From germline, CDR1 is DFQATT and CDR2 SNEGSKA (reference sequence). Trimming shortened V by 3 bases and J by 5 bases, and 10 bases separated the two germline ends. CDR3 in amino acids: CSARDWNETQYF. CDR3 nucleotide sequence: TGCAGTGCTAGGGATTGGAATGAGACCCAGTACTTC.

This clonotype has a count of ten or more. This chain joins TRBV12-3 or TRBV12-4 and TRBJ2-2; TRBD2 might be the D (5 bases). V lost 3 bases and J lost 4, with 15 bases in between. The CDR3 runs 16 residues. The CDR3 DNA follows: TGTGCCAGCAGTTTTTTTTCCGGGGTAGGCACCGGGGAGCTGTTTTTT. Its protein is CASSFFSGVGTGELFF.

The rearrangement joins TRBV7-6 to TRBJ2-2; D call uncertain. Trimming took 1 base from V and 0 from J, leaving 6 bases between them. The CDR3 covers 15 residues. CDR1 is SGHVS and CDR2 is FNYEAQ in the germline V gene. CDR3 in DNA: TGTGCCAGCAGCTTAGTAGCAACGAACACCGGGGAGCTGTTTTTT. Amino acid sequence: CASSLVATNTGELFF.

This clonotype came up many times. This chain uses TRBV5-1 with TRBJ2-1; TRBD1 matches at 7 bases. This CDR3 has 13 residues. The germline V gene encodes CDR1 SGHRS and CDR2 YFSETQ. V dropped 0 bases and J dropped 6; count of bases not matched to a gene: 0. For the CDR3, the DNA is TGCGCCAGCAGCTTGGACAGGGGCAATGAGCAGTTCTTC. Amino acids: CASSLDRGNEQFF.